This T cell receptor beta chain was identified in a study of shared clonotypes between healthy human individuals (dated by TCRdb to 2018 to 2021). Turning to the overall study: Three men and a couple of women, aged 18 to 49 years, made up the cohort. Each donor's leukapheresis produced roughly between roughly 0.9 and 9 billion PBMCs. Blood TCR repertoires of four to six healthy adults were deeply sequenced to estimate repertoire size and the extent of clonotype sharing between individuals. For each donor, three plates each were used for CD4 naive and CD4 memory, two plates were used for CD8 naive, and one plate was used for CD8 memory. Libraries were prepared and TCR repertoires were sequenced by different laboratories using diverse techniques, in order to increase sequencing depth and limit assay-specific biases.

With respect to this clone: No antigen is known for it. No per-base quality is available; no much larger clone lies one base away.

Using the deep immunoSEQ assay, TCR CDR3 regions were amplified from genomic DNA by multiplex PCR. Genomic DNA extracted from each cell subset was distributed evenly over all wells of several immunoSEQ 96-well plates, and each plate served as one replicate. For sorted subsets, approximately 210 ng genomic DNA, equal to about 30,000 T cell genomes, was loaded into each replicate PCR. Purified libraries were quantified with a Qubit 3.0 fluorometer, sized on a Bioanalyzer 2100, and re-quantified with the KAPA Library Quantification kit. Every immunoSEQ 96-well plate was sequenced on a separate single-read 150-cycle Illumina NextSeq 550 flow cell. The paper's processing steps were these. The immunoSEQ output contained only junctional sequences without quality scores, so filtering could not match that applied to full-length reads. Sequences were annotated with PyIR, a Python wrapper for IgBLAST v1.9, and V/J genes and CDR3 were assigned using IMGT germline references. Any read was removed if the V/J assignment was weak (E-value above 1e-6), the CDR3 was missing, or the read contained stop codons, out-of-frame junctions, or ambiguous translated residues. V3J clonotypes were defined as sequences sharing the same inferred V gene, J gene, and CDR3 amino acid sequence. The percentage overlap between two repertoires was calculated by dividing the number of shared unique clonotypes by the size of the smaller repertoire. Richness of each repertoire was evaluated using RTK rarefaction, the Chao1 estimator, and Recon v2.1 estimates of unobserved clonotypes. OLGA was used to compute generation probabilities for all TCRbeta clonotypes that the gDNA method yielded from several donors. Imported from immuneACCESS, the table was reduced by TCRdb to in-frame sequences with V and J called. These copies leave out some clones; in studies compared against another copy, an unresolved V gene accounts for under half, and the cause of the remainder is not known. V, J and clone size derive from that table, while D and trimming were established from the DNA sequence. Recorded for this sample are about 2.4 million clones; approximately 94% of them occurred a single time. In total, the top ten clones hold about 0.39% of the sample.

From the cysteine through the phenylalanine, the CDR3 covers 16 amino acids. Only CDR3 DNA remains: 48 bases, in frame from the first base. A distance of 15 bases separates the germline ends of V and J, which lose 4 bases and 1 base respectively. The germline V gene (reference sequence) gives CDR1 as SEHNR and CDR2 as FQNEAQ. Results and caveats for the whole study, not just this receptor: The small number of donors limited the genetic and exposure-history diversity represented. Sampling was restricted to blood, and TCR repertoires in tissues likely differ from the TCR repertoires found in blood. Incomplete sequencing was indicated by rarefaction of sorted-subset datasets, despite the large sequencing depth. Compared with non-shared clonotypes, the clonotypes found in all four sorted-subset donors had higher generation probabilities. Based on pairwise subsampling, the degree of clonotype sharing among donors was expected to be affected by sequencing depth. Naive subsets generally had larger estimated clonotype richness than memory subsets. When a few donors were compared, the shared fraction of clonotypes was around 5% for naive CD4, over 3% for naive CD8, 2% to 2.5% for memory CD4, and around 0.4% for memory CD8.

The donors were healthy, HIV-negative adults who had no recently reported acute infections or vaccinations. Only Caucasian adults living in Nashville, Tennessee, USA were represented among the donors. CD4+ T cells were enriched through magnetic negative selection, after which naive cells were positively selected on CD45RA and the remaining negative fraction served as the memory subset. After blood collection by leukapheresis, PBMCs were isolated using Ficoll-Histopaque density gradient centrifugation and then cryopreserved in the vapor phase of liquid nitrogen. Analytical flow cytometry was used to check the purity and quantity of each magnetically sorted T cell population. Genomic DNA was isolated from each sorted fraction and quantified by UV absorbance on a Nanodrop 2000c.

This clonotype was obtained from a man younger than 35 in good health. Some clones in this sample may be carry-over from other donors' samples. Sequenced material: naive CD4+ T cells from PBMCs. Taken with the paper, the label for cell subset or site translates to: CD45RA+ positively selected. The receptor chain draws on TRBV7-9 and TRBJ2-3, with the D call tentatively TRBD1 or TRBD2, each fitting 7 bases. The nucleotide sequence is TGTGCCAGCAGCTCCAGGGGGGGGGCTCGCACAGATACGCAGTATTTT. Its amino acids are CASSSRGGARTDTQYF. The CDR3, completed at both ends by the reference TRBV7-9 and TRBJ2-3 genes, gives the full variable domain DTGVSQNPRHKITKRGQNVTFRCDPISEHNRLYWYRQTLGQGPEFLTYFQNEAQLEKSRLLSDRFSAERPKGSFSTLEIQRTEQGDSAMYLCASSSRGGARTDTQYFGPGTRLTVL.